This T cell receptor (beta chain) was captured by sequencing in a study of technical replicates of blood from a handful of donors. The CDR3 is 14 amino acids. The germline V gene encodes CDR1 LNHNV and CDR2 YYDKDF (reference sequence). J was trimmed by 3 bases and V by 5 bases; bases with no gene match: 4. TCRdb's copy holds only in-frame clones and misses some; the assay was immunoSEQ multiplex PCR. The sample includes about 85,000 clones, 90% to 95% of them seen just once. This chain uses TRBV15 with TRBJ2-7; 10 nucleotides line up with TRBD1. This receptor was obtained from a human donor in good health. Sequencing was performed on T cells isolated from PBMCs. CDR3 region: CATSRGDRGYEQYF. The CDR3 nucleotides are TGTGCCACCAGCCGAGGGGACAGGGGCTACGAGCAGTACTTC.